This T cell receptor beta chain came from a study of cytomegalovirus exposure and HLA in healthy donors (dated by TCRdb to 2016 to 2017). With regard to the full study: In an earlier analysis of fewer than 750 of the donors, 250 to 350 Gb of sequence data and 90 million to 120 million unique TCR beta sequences from roughly 180 million T cells were reported. Roughly 300 gigabases of sequencing data and approximately 80 million unique TCR sequences were included in an early release covering over 600 HLA-typed donors. Of the roughly 420 genotyped donors, 65% to 90% were placed in the genetic ancestry cluster associated with self-reported Caucasian donors. The study aimed to test whether cataloging public T cell receptors could reveal signatures of past pathogen exposure. Using immunosequencing, the study profiled T cell repertoires from some 670 subjects and related those repertoires to cytomegalovirus serostatus. A separate validation cohort of 100 to 150 different subjects was used in addition to the approximately 670-subject first cohort. High-throughput TCR immunosequencing, statistical association of individual TCRs with disease status, and machine learning were combined to predict cytomegalovirus infection status. In a later analysis, previously published TCR beta repertoires from several hundred donors were re-analyzed and high-resolution HLA genotyping was added so that TCR occurrence patterns could be studied. The later analysis used no new phenotypic data to find candidate immune exposures, relying instead on TCR beta sequences and their occurrence across donors. In an earlier analysis of 550 to 700 of the donors, high-throughput TCR beta sequencing was used to judge whether each TCR beta V gene segment behaved as functional or pseudogenic. Donor age, sex, ethnicity and CMV serostatus were compiled together with the repertoire data. A later genetic analysis took genome-wide SNP genotypes for about three fifths of the 666 donors and used that subset as a discovery cohort. All discovery cohort repertoires had been generated on a single sequencing platform. HLA typing covered class I and class II loci at four-digit resolution. Typing coverage varied by locus: about 620-640 donors for A, B, C, DRB1 and DQB1; roughly 510 for DQA1; 606 for DPA1; roughly 450 for DPB1. Roughly 5 DR-DQ haplotypes were handled as single units for association and clustering, since linkage in the cohort was strong. Among 398 genotyped donors of the cohort, an average of about 240,000 unique TCR beta nucleotide sequences were sequenced per donor, around 18% of them non-productive. On the study overall, not on this receptor specifically: Because counts were too low, 15 to 20 rarely observed V segments, including chromosome 9 orphons, were excluded from the earlier analysis of roughly 580 of the donors. Roughly uniform sequencing depth across donors was assumed in presence/absence analyses, although this assumption may not hold. Linkage disequilibrium might explain the correlated functional status among segregating V segments, but an unknown experimental factor could not be ruled out. The study gave a list of 150 to 200 TCR beta chains associated with cytomegalovirus. In a later analysis, 15,000 to 20,000 TCR beta sequences were associated with specific HLA alleles at a false discovery rate of 0.05. In a later analysis, TCR association rates were found to vary across HLA loci, with the most associated TCRs seen for DRB1 alleles and the fewest for HLA-C alleles. Broadly in line with IMGT annotations, most TCR beta V segments showed up in productive rearrangements about 90% or about 30% of the time in an earlier analysis of approximately 600 of the donors. A further reported finding was that TCR beta sequences accurately predicted the HLA-A and HLA-B alleles for most subjects in the first cohort. In vitro tests confirmed that a few of the cytomegalovirus-associated TCR beta chains recognize cytomegalovirus antigens. In a later genetic analysis, fewer N-insertions in productive TCRs were reported among donors in an Asian-associated ancestry cluster than the roughly 670-donor mean. When HLA alleles, especially DR and DQ, strongly co-occurred, attributing TCR associations to individual alleles was difficult. The classifier was reported to diagnose cytomegalovirus status with high specificity and sensitivity in both the original and validation cohorts. Several of the top co-occurrence clusters appeared to be linked to parvovirus B19, influenza, CMV and Epstein-Barr virus, according to a later analysis. Across donors, most TCR sequences were observed very rarely, whereas some public TCRs were present in many individuals. HLA typing was unavailable for some donors at each locus, so association tests used only the typed subset. A later genetic analysis associated a missense DCLRE1C variant with V-gene and J-gene trimming of TCR beta chains, and an independent cohort replicated the association. Most CMV-associated TCR beta chains appeared to be HLA-restricted in a later analysis, and the HLA associations seemed to be driven largely by CMV exposure. It was suggested by the authors that the approach could potentially be generalized to other disease states and immunological phenotypes. Some IMGT-functional V segments, including TRBV6-2 and TRBV6-3, could not be told apart with the 87-base-pair reads, so those segments were excluded. For the cohort, immune exposure information was limited to CMV serostatus. A cluster of highly shared sequence variants was judged likely to be a technical artifact of the sequencing pipeline. A later analysis found that HLA-associated TCR beta chains were more clonally expanded and had lower generation probabilities than equally common non-associated chains. Only TCR beta chains were sequenced in this cohort, and the absence of alpha or paired-chain data limited detectable features.

The junction carries 14 bases between V and J, which are trimmed by 3 bases and 2 bases respectively. The CDR3 numbers 14 residues from cysteine through phenylalanine. This entry keeps only the CDR3 DNA: 42 bases, framed from base 1. Reading the germline V gene (reference sequence) gives CDR1 GTSNPN and CDR2 SVGIG. In total, 630 or so healthy bone marrow donors made up the cohort. Cohort members were all nominally healthy when sampled, although unrecorded immune exposures were likely present. The donor was CMV seronegative and was included in the group of approximately 350 seronegative cohort members. A peripheral blood sample was provided by each donor, and peripheral blood mononuclear cells were used for TCR beta sequencing. The Qiagen DNeasy Blood Extraction Kit was used to extract genomic DNA from the blood cell samples. Libraries were prepared through the immunoSEQ multiplex PCR assay. For the multiplex PCR, a mixture combining 60 forward primers for TCR Vbeta segments and 13 reverse primers for TCR Jbeta segments was used. The CDR3 region of rearranged TCR beta genes was amplified from genomic DNA with a multiplex PCR assay. The amplified TCR beta libraries were sequenced on the Illumina HiSeq System as 87-base-pair reads. On the study's bioinformatics: A later analysis counted some 74 million unique TCR beta chains across the 666 repertoires, and roughly 11 million of these chains were shared by at least two donors. To remove PCR and sequencing errors, raw reads were error-corrected and collapsed into unique sequences using a nearest-neighbor algorithm that merged closely related sequences. Alignment of CDR3 sequences to IMGT reference sequences was used to assign V, D and J gene segments. For a sequence to be retained, at least a six-nucleotide match to both a V gene segment and a J gene segment was required. Rearrangements were called productive when the CDR3 lacked stop codons and stayed in frame with V and J; all others were non-productive. Following IMGT convention, CDR3 was defined as the stretch from the second conserved V-encoded cysteine to the conserved J-encoded phenylalanine. The earlier analysis of some 550 of the donors excluded any sequence lacking an unambiguous match to a single V gene segment. An earlier analysis of 587 of the donors classified V segments as functional when productive rearrangements were above 56.7% and as segregating when the standard deviation between donors was above 5%. To diagnose cytomegalovirus status from the catalog of TCR beta chain sequences, a statistical classification framework was built. A later analysis assigned V and J genes by comparing TCR nucleotide sequences with IMGT/GENE-DB human TR gene sequences. Using the TCRdist pipeline, a later analysis assigned CDR3 sequences along with most-parsimonious VDJ recombination scenarios. In a later analysis, each TCR beta chain was defined by its CDR3 amino acid sequence together with its V-gene family, and reads lacking a unique V-gene family were excluded. In a later analysis, fewer than 600 highly shared, low-generation-probability nucleotide sequences were removed to address suspected cross-contamination and a sequencing artifact. In a later analysis, a clonal expansion index for each public chain was calculated from normalized within-repertoire ranks of inferred template counts. Generation probabilities in a later analysis came from a VDJ recombination model fitted to out-of-frame rearrangements, and those results were checked against IGoR. Hypergeometric tests were used in a later analysis to score TCR-TCR, TCR-HLA and TCR-CMV co-occurrence, with a repertoire-size bias correction applied to the TCR pairs. In a later analysis, false discovery rates were estimated by permuting HLA or CMV assignments 20 times. In a later analysis, co-occurring TCRs were grouped with DBSCAN, and TCRdist sequence similarity was added when clustering was performed within HLA-allele-positive subsets. For co-occurrence clustering, repertoires with fewer than 30,000 or more than 120,000 public chains were excluded, along with four to six repertoires with anomalous nucleotide sharing. TCRdb stores this immuneACCESS table with in-frame sequences only. Part of the clones is absent; in the studies checked, under half of the shortfall reflects unresolved V genes, and no reason is known for the rest. V and J calls and clone size come straight from that table; D and trimming were deduced from the DNA. For this sample there are roughly 90,000 clones; approximately 80% appear just once. 2% to 2.5% of the sample comes from the top ten.

This clone was seen once. No cognate antigen has been identified for it. No quality values exist for individual bases; no much larger clone is one base distant. The sequenced sample was PBMCs. In this chain, TRBV30 is recombined with TRBJ2-7, with TRBD1 as a weak D call on 5 bases. The sequence came from a man aged 18 to 35 in good health and CMV-seronegative. The base sequence is TGTGCCTGGAGCGAAGAAGGGGTGGCCTACGAGCAGTACTTC. This codes for CAWSEEGVAYEQYF.